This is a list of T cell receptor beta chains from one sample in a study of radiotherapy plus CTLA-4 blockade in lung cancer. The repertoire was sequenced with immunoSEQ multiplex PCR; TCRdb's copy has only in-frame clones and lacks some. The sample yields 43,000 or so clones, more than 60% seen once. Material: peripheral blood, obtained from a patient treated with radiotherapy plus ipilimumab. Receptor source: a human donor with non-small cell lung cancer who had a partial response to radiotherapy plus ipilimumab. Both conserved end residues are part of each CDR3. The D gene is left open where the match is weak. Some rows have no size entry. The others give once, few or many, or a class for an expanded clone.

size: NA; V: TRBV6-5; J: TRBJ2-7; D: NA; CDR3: CASTKGGASYEQYF; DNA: TGTGCCAGCACCAAGGGGGGGGCCTCCTACGAGCAGTACTTC
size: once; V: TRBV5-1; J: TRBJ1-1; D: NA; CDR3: CASSFSQGNTEAFF; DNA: TGCGCCAGCAGCTTTTCACAGGGGAACACTGAAGCTTTCTTT
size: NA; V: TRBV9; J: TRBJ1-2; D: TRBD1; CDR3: CASSPGDRVTYGYTF; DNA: TGTGCCAGCAGCCCTGGGGACAGGGTTACCTATGGCTACACCTTC
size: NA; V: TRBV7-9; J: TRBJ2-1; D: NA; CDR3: CASSVTGLDSYNEQFF; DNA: TGTGCCAGCAGCGTTACGGGGTTGGACTCCTACAATGAGCAGTTCTTC
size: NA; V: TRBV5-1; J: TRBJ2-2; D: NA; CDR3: CASSSIPQGGAGELFF; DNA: TGCGCCAGCAGCTCCATACCACAGGGTGGCGCCGGGGAGCTGTTTTTT
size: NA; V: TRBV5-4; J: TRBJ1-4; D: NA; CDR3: CASSRGASTNEKLFF; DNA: TGTGCCAGCAGCCGGGGGGCTTCAACTAATGAAAAACTGTTTTTT
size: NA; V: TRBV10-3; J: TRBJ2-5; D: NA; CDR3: CAISTGVGETQYF; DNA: TGTGCCATCAGTACGGGAGTAGGAGAGACCCAGTACTTC
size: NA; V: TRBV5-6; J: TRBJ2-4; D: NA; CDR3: CASSLTGTGNIQYF; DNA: TGTGCCAGCAGCTTGACAGGGACCGGTAACATTCAGTACTTC
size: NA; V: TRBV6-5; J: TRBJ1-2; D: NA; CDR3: CASSPTAELNYGYTF; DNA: TGTGCCAGCAGTCCGACAGCCGAACTTAACTATGGCTACACCTTC
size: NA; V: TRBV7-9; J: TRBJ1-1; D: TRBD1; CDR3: CASSFPGQVEGNTEAFF; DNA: TGTGCCAGCAGCTTCCCCGGACAGGTTGAGGGGAACACTGAAGCTTTCTTT
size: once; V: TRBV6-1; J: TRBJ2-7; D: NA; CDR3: CASSEENTIYEQYF; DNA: TGTGCCAGCAGTGAGGAGAATACCATCTACGAGCAGTACTTC
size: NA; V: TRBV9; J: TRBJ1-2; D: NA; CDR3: CASSVDNSGWAGYTF; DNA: TGTGCCAGCAGCGTAGATAACAGTGGGTGGGCTGGCTACACCTTC